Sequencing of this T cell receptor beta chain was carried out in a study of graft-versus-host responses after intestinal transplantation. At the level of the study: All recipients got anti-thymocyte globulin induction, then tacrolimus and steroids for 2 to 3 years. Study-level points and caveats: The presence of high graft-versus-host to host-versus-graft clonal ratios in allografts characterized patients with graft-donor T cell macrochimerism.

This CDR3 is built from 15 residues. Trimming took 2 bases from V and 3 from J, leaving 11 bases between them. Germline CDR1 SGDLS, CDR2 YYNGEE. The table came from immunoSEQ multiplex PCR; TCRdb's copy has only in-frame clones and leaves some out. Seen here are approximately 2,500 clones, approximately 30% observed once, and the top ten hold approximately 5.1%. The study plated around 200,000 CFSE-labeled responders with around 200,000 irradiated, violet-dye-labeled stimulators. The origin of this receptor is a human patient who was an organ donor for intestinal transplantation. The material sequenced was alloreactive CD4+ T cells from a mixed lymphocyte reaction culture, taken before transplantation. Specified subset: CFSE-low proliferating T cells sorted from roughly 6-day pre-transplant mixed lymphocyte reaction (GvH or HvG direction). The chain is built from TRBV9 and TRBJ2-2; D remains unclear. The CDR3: CASSVAGSDTGELFF. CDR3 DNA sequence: TGTGCCAGCAGCGTGGCAGGCTCTGACACCGGGGAGCTGTTTTTT.